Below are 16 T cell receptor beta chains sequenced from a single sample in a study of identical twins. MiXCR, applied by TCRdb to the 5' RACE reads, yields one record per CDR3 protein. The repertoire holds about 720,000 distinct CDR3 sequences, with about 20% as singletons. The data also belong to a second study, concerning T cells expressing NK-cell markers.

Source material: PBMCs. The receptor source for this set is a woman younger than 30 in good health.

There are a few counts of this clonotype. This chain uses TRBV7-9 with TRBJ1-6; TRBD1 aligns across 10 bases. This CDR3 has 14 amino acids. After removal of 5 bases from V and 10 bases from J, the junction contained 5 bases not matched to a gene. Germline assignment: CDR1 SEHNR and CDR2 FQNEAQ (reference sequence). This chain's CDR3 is CASSPGTGESPLHF. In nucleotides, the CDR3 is TGTGCCAGCAGCCCAGGGACAGGGGAATCACCCCTCCACTTT.

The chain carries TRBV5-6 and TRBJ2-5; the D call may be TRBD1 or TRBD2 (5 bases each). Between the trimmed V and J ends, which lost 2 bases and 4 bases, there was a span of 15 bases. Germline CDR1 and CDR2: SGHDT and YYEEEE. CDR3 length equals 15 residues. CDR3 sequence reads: CASSFSGSEGETQYF. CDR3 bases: TGTGCCAGCAGCTTCTCAGGGAGTGAGGGAGAGACCCAGTACTTC.

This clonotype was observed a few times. The CDR3 sequence is CASSLSAGFSYEQYF. CDR3 nucleotides: TGCGCCAGCAGCTTGAGTGCAGGGTTCTCCTACGAGCAGTACTTC. The J gene is TRBJ2-7, the V gene TRBV5-1; a possible D gene is TRBD1 (5 bases). CDR1 is SGHRS, CDR2 YFSETQ, per germline. The CDR3 has 15 residues. Trimming cost V 1 base and J 0 bases, with 11 bases left between them.

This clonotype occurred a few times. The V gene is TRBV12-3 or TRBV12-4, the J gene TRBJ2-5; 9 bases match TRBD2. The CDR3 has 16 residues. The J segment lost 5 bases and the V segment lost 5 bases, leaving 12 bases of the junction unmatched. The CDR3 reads CASSPLAGPSVETQYF. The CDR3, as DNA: TGTGCCAGCAGTCCCCTAGCGGGACCCTCTGTGGAGACCCAGTACTTC.

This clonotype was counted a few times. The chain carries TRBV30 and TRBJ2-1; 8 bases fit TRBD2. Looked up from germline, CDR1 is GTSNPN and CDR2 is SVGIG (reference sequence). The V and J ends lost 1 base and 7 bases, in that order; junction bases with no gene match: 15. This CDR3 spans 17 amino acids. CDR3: CAWSDRRGALGGNEQFF. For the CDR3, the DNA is TGTGCCTGGAGTGATCGGCGGGGGGCCCTGGGGGGAAATGAGCAGTTCTTC.

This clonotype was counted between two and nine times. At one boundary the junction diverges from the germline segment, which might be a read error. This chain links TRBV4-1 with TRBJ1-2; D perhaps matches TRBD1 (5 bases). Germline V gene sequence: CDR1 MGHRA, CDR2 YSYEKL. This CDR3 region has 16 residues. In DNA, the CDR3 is TGCGCCAGCAGCCAAGCGCGGGGAGAAAACCTGGAGGGGATCCTCTTC. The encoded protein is CASSQARGENLEGILF.

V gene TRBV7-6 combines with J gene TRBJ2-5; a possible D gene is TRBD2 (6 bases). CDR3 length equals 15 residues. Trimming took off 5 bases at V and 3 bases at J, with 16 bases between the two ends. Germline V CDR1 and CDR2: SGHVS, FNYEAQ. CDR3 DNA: TGTGCCAGCAGCCCCATGGAGGGGATCAAAGAGACCCAGTACTTC. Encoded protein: CASSPMEGIKETQYF.

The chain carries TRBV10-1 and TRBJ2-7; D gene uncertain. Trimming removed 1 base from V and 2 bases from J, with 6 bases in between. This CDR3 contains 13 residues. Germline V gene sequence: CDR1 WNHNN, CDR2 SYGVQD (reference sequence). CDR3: CASSEYRTYEQYF. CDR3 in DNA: TGCGCCAGCAGTGAGTACAGAACCTACGAGCAGTACTTC.

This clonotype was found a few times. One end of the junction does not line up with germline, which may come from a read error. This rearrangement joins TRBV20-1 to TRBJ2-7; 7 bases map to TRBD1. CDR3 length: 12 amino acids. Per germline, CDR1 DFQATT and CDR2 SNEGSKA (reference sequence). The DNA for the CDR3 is TGCAGTGCTAGCCCCGGGACAGAGGTTTTGGTCTTC. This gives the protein CSASPGTEVLVF.

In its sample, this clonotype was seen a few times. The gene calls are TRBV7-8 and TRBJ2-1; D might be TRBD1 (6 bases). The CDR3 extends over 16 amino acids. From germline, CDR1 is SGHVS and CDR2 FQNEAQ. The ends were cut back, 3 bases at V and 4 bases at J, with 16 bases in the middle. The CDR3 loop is CASSFGQLALYNEQFF. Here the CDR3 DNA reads TGTGCCAGCAGCTTTGGACAGTTAGCCTTATACAATGAGCAGTTCTTC.

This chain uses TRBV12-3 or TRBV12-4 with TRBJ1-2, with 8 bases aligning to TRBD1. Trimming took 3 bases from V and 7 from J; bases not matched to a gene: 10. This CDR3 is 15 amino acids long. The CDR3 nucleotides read TGTGCCAGCAGTTTTAGGGGCCAGGGGGCGGGTGGCTACACCTTC. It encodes CASSFRGQGAGGYTF.

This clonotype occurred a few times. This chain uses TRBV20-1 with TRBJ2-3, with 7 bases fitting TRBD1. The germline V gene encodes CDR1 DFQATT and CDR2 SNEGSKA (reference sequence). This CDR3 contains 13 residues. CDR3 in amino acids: CSARTGFTDTQYF. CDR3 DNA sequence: TGCAGCGCCCGGACAGGATTCACAGATACGCAGTATTTT.

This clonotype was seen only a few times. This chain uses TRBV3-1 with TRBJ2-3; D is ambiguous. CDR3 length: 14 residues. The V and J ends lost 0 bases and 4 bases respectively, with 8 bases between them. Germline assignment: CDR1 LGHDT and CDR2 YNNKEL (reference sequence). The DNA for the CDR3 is TGTGCCAGCAGCCAAGATGACTGGTCAGATACGCAGTATTTT. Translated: CASSQDDWSDTQYF.

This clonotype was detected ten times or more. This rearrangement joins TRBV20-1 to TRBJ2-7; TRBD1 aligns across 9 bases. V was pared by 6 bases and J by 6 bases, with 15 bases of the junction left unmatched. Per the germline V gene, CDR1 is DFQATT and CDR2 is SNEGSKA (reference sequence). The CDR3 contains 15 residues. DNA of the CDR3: TGCAGTGCGCCCCCGGGACAGGGAAGAACATCCGAGCAGTACTTC. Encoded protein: CSAPPGQGRTSEQYF.

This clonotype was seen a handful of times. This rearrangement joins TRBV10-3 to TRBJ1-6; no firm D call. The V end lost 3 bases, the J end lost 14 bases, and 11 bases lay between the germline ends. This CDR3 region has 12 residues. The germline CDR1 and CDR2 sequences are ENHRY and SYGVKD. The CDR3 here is CAISEPSRTLHF. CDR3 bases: TGTGCCATCAGTGAACCGAGTCGCACCCTCCACTTT.

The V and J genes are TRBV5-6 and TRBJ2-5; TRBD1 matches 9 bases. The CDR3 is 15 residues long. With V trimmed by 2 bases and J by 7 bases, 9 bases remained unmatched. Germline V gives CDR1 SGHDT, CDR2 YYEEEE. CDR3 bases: TGTGCCAGCAGCTTCTCGAACAGGGGGCTTGGGACCCAGTACTTC. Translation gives CASSFSNRGLGTQYF.